Listed below are T cell receptor beta chains from one sample, sequenced in a study of blood T cells in healthy people across ages. A single record per CDR3 protein comes from TCRdb applying MiXCR to the 5' RACE reads. The sample shows fewer than 900,000 distinct CDR3 sequences, approximately 39% of them seen only once. The sample consisted of blood. The origin of the receptors is a woman in her sixties or seventies in good health. The CDR3 runs from the conserved cysteine through the conserved F or W. D genes are given only for firm matches. The listing skips clone size in some rows; elsewhere it reads once, few, many or a size class.

v_gene	abundance	d_gene	j_gene	CDR3aa	CDR3nt
TRBV20-1	.	.	TRBJ1-5	CSAPEPGGGGQPQHF	TGCAGTGCCCCAGAGCCGGGGGGCGGGGGTCAGCCCCAGCATTTT
TRBV12-3/TRBV12-4	many	TRBD1	TRBJ1-2	CASARQGVDYGYTF	TGTGCCAGCGCTAGACAGGGGGTAGACTATGGCTACACCTTC
TRBV27	few	.	TRBJ2-7	CASFGSTGAFYEQYF	TGTGCCAGTTTTGGGTCTACCGGGGCCTTCTACGAGCAGTACTTC
TRBV20-1	.	.	TRBJ2-7	CSPASSYEQYF	TGCAGTCCTGCCAGCTCCTACGAGCAGTACTTC
TRBV7-2	.	.	TRBJ1-5	CASSLWFRAEDQPQHF	TGTGCCAGCAGCTTATGGTTTAGGGCGGAAGATCAGCCCCAGCATTTT
TRBV11-2	.	.	TRBJ2-6	CASSFDTLTFSGANVLTF	TGTGCCAGCAGCTTCGATACGTTGACCTTCTCTGGGGCCAACGTCCTGACTTTC
TRBV3-1	.	.	TRBJ2-1	CASSQDAGLWEQFF	TGTGCCAGCAGCCAGGATGCGGGACTCTGGGAGCAGTTCTTC
TRBV7-2	.	TRBD1	TRBJ2-1	CASSRSQGVNEQFF	TGTGCCAGCAGCCGCTCACAGGGGGTGAATGAGCAGTTCTTC
TRBV6-5	.	.	TRBJ1-4	CASSYSRPEREKLFF	TGTGCCAGCAGTTACTCTAGGCCAGAAAGGGAAAAACTGTTTTTT
TRBV6-2/TRBV6-3	few	.	TRBJ2-1	CASSFSLGAGSYNEQFF	TGTGCCAGCAGTTTTTCCCTTGGAGCGGGCTCCTACAATGAGCAGTTCTTC
TRBV28	few	.	TRBJ1-2	CASSGTHSVGGYTF	TGTGCCAGCAGTGGGACCCACTCGGTGGGTGGCTACACCTTC
TRBV14	.	.	TRBJ1-1	CASSQFGTEAFF	TGTGCCAGCAGCCAATTCGGGACTGAAGCTTTCTTT
TRBV24-1	.	TRBD1	TRBJ2-1	CATSDFRGTVNNEQFF	TGTGCCACCAGTGACTTCAGGGGGACAGTAAACAATGAGCAGTTCTTC
TRBV7-2	few	.	TRBJ2-3	CASSWVVTDTQYF	TGTGCCAGCAGCTGGGTAGTTACAGATACGCAGTATTTT
TRBV28	.	TRBD2	TRBJ2-7	CASRASSGRAPMATYEQYF	TGTGCCAGCAGGGCTTCTAGCGGGAGGGCCCCGATGGCTACCTACGAGCAGTACTTC
TRBV9	few	TRBD2	TRBJ2-1	CASSVGTSRIDEQFF	TGTGCCAGCAGCGTAGGGACTAGCCGGATCGATGAGCAGTTCTTC
TRBV18	.	TRBD2	TRBJ2-1	CASSQLAEETQFF	TGTGCCAGCTCTCAACTAGCGGAAGAGACCCAGTTCTTC
TRBV20-1	few	TRBD2	TRBJ2-1	CSARGGASGSLGALYNEQFF	TGCAGTGCTAGAGGAGGGGCTAGCGGGAGTCTGGGGGCGCTTTACAATGAGCAGTTCTTC
TRBV11-2	many	.	TRBJ1-1	CASGGGEWTEAFF	TGTGCCAGCGGCGGGGGGGAGTGGACTGAAGCTTTCTTT
TRBV7-2	.	.	TRBJ1-1	CASSRAGEWTEAFF	TGTGCCAGCAGCCGTGCAGGGGAATGGACTGAAGCTTTCTTT
TRBV27	.	.	TRBJ1-5	CASSPVAGGNQPQHF	TGTGCCAGCAGCCCGGTTGCCGGGGGCAATCAGCCCCAGCATTTT
TRBV9	few	.	TRBJ2-1	CASSVSGLSLNNEQFF	TGTGCCAGCAGCGTGTCGGGACTCAGCCTTAACAATGAGCAGTTCTTC
TRBV12-3/TRBV12-4	.	.	TRBJ2-7	CASSGDEQYF	TGTGCCAGCTCAGGGGACGAGCAGTACTTC
TRBV5-6	few	.	TRBJ2-7	CASSSDGTGQDTQYF	TGTGCCAGCAGCTCCGACGGCACAGGCCAAGATACCCAGTACTTC
TRBV12-3/TRBV12-4	few	.	TRBJ2-1	CASTTKGNEQFF	TGTGCCAGCACCACCAAAGGCAATGAGCAGTTCTTC
TRBV24-1	.	TRBD2	TRBJ2-3	CATSDPAGGRDTQYF	TGTGCCACCAGTGATCCAGCGGGAGGGCGGGATACGCAGTATTTT
TRBV4-2	.	TRBD1	TRBJ2-3	CASRDPSGGPDTQYF	TGTGCCAGCAGAGACCCCTCAGGGGGCCCAGATACGCAGTATTTT
TRBV4-3	.	.	TRBJ2-3	CASSQDRWDTQYF	TGCGCCAGCAGCCAAGATCGGTGGGATACGCAGTATTTT
TRBV12-3/TRBV12-4	.	.	TRBJ1-5	CASSLYKDSNQPQHF	TGTGCCAGCAGTTTATATAAGGATAGCAATCAGCCCCAGCATTTT
TRBV2	few	.	TRBJ2-1	CASRVTEQFF	TGTGCCAGCAGGGTTACTGAGCAGTTCTTC
TRBV7-9	.	.	TRBJ1-2	CASSLYRGGNGDYGYTF	TGTGCCAGCAGCTTATATAGGGGGGGAAACGGCGACTATGGCTACACCTTC
TRBV7-3	.	TRBD1	TRBJ2-2	CASSLHRDRANTGELFF	TGTGCCAGCAGCCTTCACCGGGACAGGGCGAACACCGGGGAGCTGTTTTTT
TRBV13	few	.	TRBJ2-3	CASSLGWRSTDTQYF	TGTGCCAGCAGCTTAGGCTGGCGGAGCACAGATACGCAGTATTTT